The T cell receptor (beta chain) under discussion was sequenced for a study of Ad26.COV2.S vaccination and SARS-CoV-2 variants. Study-wide context: Into the muscle, Ad26.COV2.S was dosed once or twice, 56 days apart. Study-level points and caveats: Among vaccine recipients, spike-specific TCR breadth exceeded that of placebo recipients. Vaccine recipients and placebo recipients showed similar non-spike TCR breadth.

The CDR3 contains 17 residues. Germline V gives CDR1 SNHLY, CDR2 FYNNEI. V was clipped by 6 bases and J by 0 bases; unmatched bases: 12. On this clone: Its cognate antigen is unknown.

Only in-frame clones appear in the TCRdb table, and some are missing; sequencing was by immunoSEQ multiplex PCR. The sample holds some 520,000 clones, roughly nine tenths seen once. Treatment specified: roughly 19 received Ad26.COV2.S at low or high dose, single or two shots; about 5 received placebo; per-sample allocation not given. All samples were drawn on day 63, counting from the first vaccine or placebo injection. It was Wuhan-strain SARS-CoV-2 spike that the Ad26 vaccine vector expressed. The input for sequencing was peripheral blood, taken in a trial of Ad26.COV2.S vaccine versus placebo. The chain couples TRBV2 to TRBJ2-3; TRBD2 matches 7 bases. This TCR derives from a person between 18 and 65 years old who received the Ad26.COV2.S COVID-19 vaccine or a placebo. Here the CDR3 DNA reads TGTGCCAGCAGCCCAGATCCTAGCGGAGCTAGCACAGATACGCAGTATTTT. Translating it yields CASSPDPSGASTDTQYF.